The 27 T cell receptor beta chains given below trace back to one sample, sequenced in a study of cytomegalovirus exposure and HLA in healthy donors. It was with 60 Vbeta and 13 Jbeta primers that the PCR ran. Using immunoSEQ multiplex PCR, the repertoire was profiled, and TCRdb retains in-frame clones only, with some absent. This sample carries around 90,000 clones, 62% of them seen once, and the ten largest clones take 5% to 6.5%. Material for sequencing was PBMCs. These receptors all come from a woman aged 25 to 39 in good health and CMV-seropositive.

This chain links TRBV9 with TRBJ2-3; TRBD2 is a possible D gene (5 bases). Germline values: CDR1 SGDLS, CDR2 YYNGEE. Deletions cut 4 bases from V and 0 bases from J, with 12 bases between. The CDR3 sequence is 15 residues long. Written as DNA, the CDR3 is TGTGCCAGCAGCCCCCCTGGCGGGAGCACAGATACGCAGTATTTT. Protein product: CASSPPGGSTDTQYF.

V gene TRBV19 combines with J gene TRBJ2-3; 9 bases agree with TRBD2. The length of the CDR3 is 13 residues. V was clipped by 4 bases and J by 5 bases; unmatched bases: 1. Germline V lookup: CDR1 LNHDA, CDR2 SQIVND (reference sequence). The CDR3 sequence: CASSKAGGDTQYF. CDR3 sequence (DNA): TGTGCCAGTAGTAAAGCGGGGGGAGATACGCAGTATTTT.

This clone was detected only a few times. This chain links TRBV6-1 with TRBJ2-7; 12 bases match TRBD2. CDR3 length: 15 amino acids. The V gene's germline CDR1 is MNHNS and CDR2 SASEGT. The V and J ends lost 8 bases and 4 bases, in that order; junction bases with no gene match: 9. In nucleotides, the CDR3 is TGTGCCAGCTCGCCACTACTAGCGGGGGGATACGAGCAGTACTTC. Amino acid sequence: CASSPLLAGGYEQYF.

This chain uses TRBV10-3 with TRBJ2-7; a possible D gene is TRBD1 (6 bases). The CDR3 has 13 amino acids. In germline, CDR1 is ENHRY, CDR2 SYGVKD. The V end was cut by 4 bases, the J end by 5 bases, with 12 bases between. Here the CDR3 reads CAISASGDHEQYF. The CDR3 nucleotides read TGTGCCATCAGTGCCTCAGGGGACCACGAGCAGTACTTC.

The rearrangement uses TRBV9 and TRBJ1-1; D gene uncertain. Germline CDR1 and CDR2: SGDLS and YYNGEE. Trimming stripped 0 bases from V and 0 bases from J, with 9 bases between. There are 15 residues in the CDR3. CDR3 nucleotide sequence: TGTGCCAGCAGCGTAGGGGAGACTCTGAACACTGAAGCTTTCTTT. Amino acids: CASSVGETLNTEAFF. The full variable domain, in which reference TRBV9 and TRBJ1-1 provide the parts outside the CDR3, is DSGVTQTPKHLITATGQRVTLRCSPRSGDLSVYWYQQSLDQGLQFLIQYYNGEERAKGNILERFSAQQFPDLHSELNLSSLELGDSALYFCASSVGETLNTEAFFGQGTRLTVV.

This clone came up a few times. V is TRBV18 and J is TRBJ1-1; D unresolved. The V gene's germline CDR1 is KGHSH and CDR2 LQKENI. V lost 5 bases and J lost 6, with 13 bases in between. CDR3 length: 13 amino acids. CDR3 DNA: TGTGCCAGCTCATTGGCCCGCGGGTCTGAAGCTTTCTTT. Protein: CASSLARGSEAFF.

V usage is TRBV5-1 and J usage is TRBJ2-1; 7 bases fit TRBD1. V shed 4 bases, J shed 4 bases, and the junction held 8 bases outside the gene matches. CDR1 and CDR2 (germline): SGHRS, YFSETQ. The CDR3 totals 15 residues. The CDR3 coding sequence is TGCGCCAGCAGCCCCGGGACAGCGGAATACAATGAGCAGTTCTTC. Translation: CASSPGTAEYNEQFF. Combining the CDR3 with reference TRBV5-1 and TRBJ2-1 gives the whole variable domain KAGVTQTPRYLIKTRGQQVTLSCSPISGHRSVSWYQQTPGQGLQFLFEYFSETQRNKGNFPGRFSGRQFSNSRSEMNVSTLELGDSALYLCASSPGTAEYNEQFFGPGTRLTVL.

This clone came up once. The junction shows a germline mismatch at one end, possibly a read error. In DNA, the CDR3 is TGTTCCAGCAGGGCAGAGGGGGCAGGGCCCACCGGGGAGCTGTTTTTT. Protein: CSSRAEGAGPTGELFF. The V call is TRBV7-9, the J call TRBJ2-2, with TRBD1 matching 7 bases. Per germline, CDR1 SEHNR and CDR2 FQNEAQ (reference sequence). The CDR3 is 16 amino acids.

The chain is built from TRBV7-9 and TRBJ2-7; tentative D call: TRBD1 (5 bases). With 0 bases removed from V and 5 bases from J, the gap between germline ends came to 8 bases. The CDR3 loop spans 13 amino acids. Per the germline V gene, CDR1 is SEHNR and CDR2 is FQNEAQ (reference sequence). CDR3 nucleotides: TGTGCCAGCAGCTTAGCGCTCAGGGACGAGCAGTACTTC. As protein: CASSLALRDEQYF.

The chain carries TRBV7-2 and TRBJ2-7; 7 bases line up with TRBD1. Germline lookup yields CDR1 SGHTA and CDR2 FQGNSA. This CDR3 spans 15 amino acids. V shed 1 base and J 2 bases; nucleotides not matched to a gene: 5. CDR3 nucleotide sequence: TGTGCCAGCAGCTTAGGACAGGGAAAAACCTACGAGCAGTACTTC. It codes for CASSLGQGKTYEQYF. Together with reference TRBV7-2 and TRBJ2-7, the CDR3 gives the full variable domain: GAGVSQSPSNKVTEKGKDVELRCDPISGHTALYWYRQSLGQGLEFLIYFQGNSAPDKSGLPSDRFSAERTGGSVSTLTIQRTQQEDSAVYLCASSLGQGKTYEQYFGPGTRLTVT.

This clone was seen only a few times. The chain uses TRBV28 and TRBJ2-7; 8 positions match TRBD1. The trim removed 3 bases at V and 3 bases at J, leaving 13 bases unmatched. CDR3 length equals 17 residues. CDR1 and CDR2 (germline): MDHEN, SYDVKM. The CDR3 spells CASSLVYAGGWGYEQYF. CDR3 DNA sequence: TGTGCCAGCAGTTTGGTATACGCAGGGGGCTGGGGCTACGAGCAGTACTTC.

This clone was picked up a small number of times. The chain links TRBV5-6 to TRBJ1-2; TRBD1 might be the D (5 bases). The CDR3 runs to 15 residues. Germline values: CDR1 SGHDT, CDR2 YYEEEE. V shed 3 bases and J shed 4 bases, with 16 bases lying between them. This CDR3 is CASSSDIGDAYGYTF. In DNA form, the CDR3 reads TGTGCCAGCAGCTCGGACATCGGAGATGCCTATGGCTACACCTTC. Full variable domain (rest looked up from reference TRBV5-6 and TRBJ1-2): DAGVTQSPTHLIKTRGQQVTLRCSPKSGHDTVSWYQQALGQGPQFIFQYYEEEERQRGNFPDRFSGHQFPNYSSELNVNALLLGDSALYLCASSSDIGDAYGYTFGSGTRLTVV.

Written as DNA, the CDR3 is TGTGCCAGCAGTGAAGGTGAGCGTCAGCCCCAGCATTTT. This encodes CASSEGERQPQHF. V gene TRBV6-1 combines with J gene TRBJ1-5; no reliable D call. V dropped 1 base and J dropped 6 bases, with 7 bases sitting between them. The length of the CDR3 is 13 residues. Germline CDR1 reads MNHNS; CDR2 reads SASEGT.

Written as DNA, the CDR3 is TGTGCCAGCAGCTACAATAGGGACAGACCCCAGCATTTT. Encoded protein: CASSYNRDRPQHF. This chain connects TRBV5-4 to TRBJ1-5; the match to TRBD1 covers 7 bases. The CDR3 totals 13 residues. The V gene's germline CDR1 is SGHNT and CDR2 YYREEE (reference sequence). The junction had 7 bases not matched to a gene; V was cut back by 3 bases and J by 10 bases.

The chain recombines TRBV6-4 with TRBJ2-3; 10 bases agree with TRBD1. CDR1 and CDR2 (germline): MRHNA, SNTAGT. The CDR3 sequence is 15 residues long. J lost 4 bases, V lost 2 bases, and 3 bases had no gene match. CDR3 protein: CASSDGGTGADTQYF. The DNA of the CDR3 is TGTGCCAGCAGTGACGGGGGGACAGGGGCAGATACGCAGTATTTT.

For the CDR3, the DNA is TGTGCCATCAGTGAGGGACAGATAGTCTCCTACGAGCAGTACTTC. Translation gives CAISEGQIVSYEQYF. The chain carries TRBV10-3 and TRBJ2-7; tentative D call: TRBD1 (6 bases). The CDR3 is 15 amino acids. Germline-derived CDR1 and CDR2 are ENHRY and SYGVKD. Deletions cut 2 bases from V and 0 bases from J, with 11 bases between.

This clone was seen a handful of times. The chain uses TRBV19 and TRBJ2-5; 14 bases map to TRBD2. Germline V gene data show CDR1 as LNHDA and CDR2 as SQIVND (reference sequence). J was trimmed by 4 bases and V by 8 bases; bases with no gene match: 3. CDR3 size: 14 residues. The CDR3 coding sequence is TGTGCCAGTCCGGGACTAGCGGGGGTAGAGACCCAGTACTTC. It specifies CASPGLAGVETQYF.

The sample holds a few counts of this clone. The CDR3 region has the DNA TGCGCCAGCAGCCAAGGGTTTTATGGGGGGAGCAACACTGAAGCTTTCTTT. This translates into CASSQGFYGGSNTEAFF. This chain links TRBV4-1 with TRBJ1-1; possible D gene TRBD1, 5 bases. The CDR3 is 17 residues long. CDR1 and CDR2 from the germline V gene are MGHRA and YSYEKL. The V end was cut by 1 base, the J end by 2 bases, with 17 bases between.

The V and J genes are TRBV18 and TRBJ1-6; 9 bases agree with TRBD1. Germline CDR1 is KGHSH and CDR2 is LQKENI. There are 15 residues in the CDR3. The V and J ends lost 3 bases and 6 bases, in that order; junction bases with no gene match: 3. This CDR3 reads CASSPTGGFNSPLHF. The CDR3 bases are TGTGCCAGCTCACCGACAGGGGGATTTAATTCACCCCTCCACTTT.

A few counts support this clone. The J gene is TRBJ1-2, the V gene TRBV5-1, with a tentative D call TRBD1 (5 bases). The CDR3 has 12 amino acids. The V gene's germline CDR1 is SGHRS and CDR2 YFSETQ. The V and J ends lost 3 bases and 3 bases respectively, with 6 bases between them. CDR3 sequence: CASSWGDYGYTF. The CDR3 coding sequence is TGCGCCAGCAGCTGGGGGGACTATGGCTACACCTTC.

The chain carries TRBV6-1 and TRBJ2-2; tentatively, D is TRBD2 (7 bases). The CDR3 length is 14 residues. V was cut by 8 bases and J by 5 bases, with 15 bases left in between. Germline V gene lookup returns CDR1 MNHNS and CDR2 SASEGT. The CDR3 protein is CASSTGGGTGELFF. CDR3 DNA sequence: TGTGCCAGCTCCACGGGGGGCGGAACCGGGGAGCTGTTTTTT.

This clone was observed a single time. The genes are TRBV7-9 and TRBJ1-2; a weak D match, TRBD1 (5 bases). Trimming pared 2 bases from V and 10 bases from J, leaving 20 bases between. CDR3 length: 15 amino acids. Germline CDR1 and CDR2: SEHNR and FQNEAQ (reference sequence). Written as DNA, the CDR3 is TGTGCCAGCAGCTTAAGCCCCAGGGCTCAGGTGGACTACACCTTC. It specifies CASSLSPRAQVDYTF.

The chain employs TRBV5-4 and TRBJ1-1; TRBD1 aligns across 10 bases. With 3 bases clipped from V and 1 base from J, the junction kept 3 bases outside the gene matches. CDR3 length: 15 amino acids. The germline V gene has CDR1 SGHNT and CDR2 YYREEE (reference sequence). This chain's CDR3 is CASSSRQGANTEAFF. CDR3 coding DNA: TGTGCCAGCAGCTCTCGACAGGGGGCGAACACTGAAGCTTTCTTT. The entire variable domain, with the rest obtained from reference TRBV5-4 and TRBJ1-1, is as follows: ETGVTQSPTHLIKTRGQQVTLRCSSQSGHNTVSWYQQALGQGPQFIFQYYREEENGRGNFPPRFSGLQFPNYSSELNVNALELDDSALYLCASSSRQGANTEAFFGQGTRLTVV.

The chain uses TRBV5-1 and TRBJ2-2; D call uncertain. Germline CDR1 and CDR2: SGHRS and YFSETQ. The CDR3 totals 16 residues. V was trimmed by 0 bases and J by 8 bases, leaving 17 bases between them. The CDR3 DNA is TGCGCCAGCAGCTTGGCCGTGGGCAGGATTAGTGGGGAGCTGTTTTTT. It translates to CASSLAVGRISGELFF.

Turning to this clone: The sample holds other DNA sequences that translate to the same CDR3. J is TRBJ2-7 and V is TRBV2; possibly TRBD2 for D (7 bases). Per the germline V gene, CDR1 is SNHLY and CDR2 is FYNNEI. CDR3 size: 14 residues. Trimming shortened V by 4 bases and J by 4 bases, and 14 bases separated the two germline ends. CDR3 sequence reads: CASSVQGGGYEQYF. The DNA for the CDR3 is TGTGCCAGCAGTGTACAGGGCGGGGGTTACGAGCAGTACTTC.

The chain couples TRBV5-1 to TRBJ1-1; TRBD1 matches at 9 bases. The ends lost 1 base at V and 6 bases at J; junction bases unmatched: 4. This CDR3 region has 14 residues. Germline CDR1 reads SGHRS; CDR2 reads YFSETQ. CDR3 amino acids: CASSLRTGASEAFF. The CDR3 nucleotides read TGCGCCAGCAGCTTGCGGACAGGGGCCTCTGAAGCTTTCTTT.

The chain carries TRBV4-2 and TRBJ2-7, with 11 bases identical to TRBD1. There are 16 residues in the CDR3. V shed 2 bases, J shed 5 bases, and the junction held 8 bases outside the gene matches. Germline-derived CDR1 and CDR2 are LGHNA and YNFKEQ. The CDR3 loop is CASSQPGQGARNEQYF. CDR3 in DNA: TGTGCCAGCAGCCAACCCGGACAGGGGGCAAGGAACGAGCAGTACTTC.